This T cell receptor (beta chain) appears in the sequencing data of a study of response to subunit inactivated influenza vaccine. Findings and caveats of the study: Each seasonal flu vaccination may recruit only limited new T cells, authors suggested.

TCRdb reprocessed the RT-PCR reads via MiXCR and lists one record per CDR3 protein. The sample lists 800,000 to 1,000,000 distinct CDR3 sequences; over 20% were seen once. Deletions cut 2 bases from V and 2 bases from J, with 7 bases between. Germline CDR1 SGHVS, CDR2 FNYEAQ. The CDR3 extends over 13 amino acids. For this clonotype: Its target is not known.

This chain joins TRBV7-6 and TRBJ2-7; a weak D match, TRBD2 (6 bases). This TCR was recovered from a man aged 50-59 years who received an inactivated influenza vaccine. The sample was PBMCs from blood, taken 5 days after vaccination. As DNA, the CDR3 is TGTGCCAGCAGCTTAATAGCGGCCTACGAGCAGTACTTC. It encodes CASSLIAAYEQYF. Based on the CDR3 plus reference TRBV7-6 and TRBJ2-7, the full variable domain is GAGVSQSPRYKVTKRGQDVALRCDPISGHVSLYWYRQALGQGPEFLTYFNYEAQQDKSGLPNDRFSAERPEGSISTLTIQRTEQRDSAMYRCASSLIAAYEQYFGPGTRLTVT.